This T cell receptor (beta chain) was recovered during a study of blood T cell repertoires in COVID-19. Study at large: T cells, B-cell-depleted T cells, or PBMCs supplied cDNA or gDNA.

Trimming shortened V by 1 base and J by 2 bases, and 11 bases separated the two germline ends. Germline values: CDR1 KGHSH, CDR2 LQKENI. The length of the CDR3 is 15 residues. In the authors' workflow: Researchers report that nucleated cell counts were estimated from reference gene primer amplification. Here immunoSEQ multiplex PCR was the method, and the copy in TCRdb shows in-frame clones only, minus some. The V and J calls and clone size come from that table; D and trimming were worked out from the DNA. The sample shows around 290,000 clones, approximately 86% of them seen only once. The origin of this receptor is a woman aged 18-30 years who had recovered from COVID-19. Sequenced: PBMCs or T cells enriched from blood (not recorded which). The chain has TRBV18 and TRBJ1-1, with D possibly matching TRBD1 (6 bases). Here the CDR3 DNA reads TGTGCCAGCTCACCACTTTCAGGGGTTAACACTGAAGCTTTCTTT. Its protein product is CASSPLSGVNTEAFF. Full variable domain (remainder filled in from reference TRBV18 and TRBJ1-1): NAGVMQNPRHLVRRRGQEARLRCSPMKGHSHVYWYRQLPEEGLKFMVYLQKENIIDESGMPKERFSAEFPKEGPSILRIQQVVRGDSAAYFCASSPLSGVNTEAFFGQGTRLTVV.